This TCR beta chain emerged from a study of T cell clones after liver transplantation. Study summary: HCV positivity affected three of eight recipients; the rest lacked autoimmune or viral indications. Without induction therapy, subjects received standard immunosuppression until 12-24 months post-transplant. Tolerance: complete withdrawal held at least one year, liver enzymes staying within twice normal. Study results and limitations: Donor-reactive sequences fell more than third party-reactive ones, suggesting partial deletion.

With regard to this clone: Its specificity is unknown.

Sequenced by immunoSEQ multiplex PCR; TCRdb stores in-frame clones only, minus some. The table lists some 45,000 clones, 70% to 90% of them singletons. The germline V and J ends were trimmed by 0 bases and 4 bases, with 12 bases remaining between them. This CDR3 is 15 amino acids long. CDR1 and CDR2 (germline): MNHEY, SVGAGI. The rearrangement uses TRBV6-5 and TRBJ1-2; no clear D gene. The receptor was derived from a human patient who received a liver transplant. Part of the T cells may come from the graft donor. This sample comprised CD4+ T cells from blood, obtained 24 months after liver transplant. As DNA, the CDR3 is TGTGCCAGCAGTTACTCGAAGGGCGCGGGCTATGGCTACACCTTC. Residues: CASSYSKGAGYGYTF.